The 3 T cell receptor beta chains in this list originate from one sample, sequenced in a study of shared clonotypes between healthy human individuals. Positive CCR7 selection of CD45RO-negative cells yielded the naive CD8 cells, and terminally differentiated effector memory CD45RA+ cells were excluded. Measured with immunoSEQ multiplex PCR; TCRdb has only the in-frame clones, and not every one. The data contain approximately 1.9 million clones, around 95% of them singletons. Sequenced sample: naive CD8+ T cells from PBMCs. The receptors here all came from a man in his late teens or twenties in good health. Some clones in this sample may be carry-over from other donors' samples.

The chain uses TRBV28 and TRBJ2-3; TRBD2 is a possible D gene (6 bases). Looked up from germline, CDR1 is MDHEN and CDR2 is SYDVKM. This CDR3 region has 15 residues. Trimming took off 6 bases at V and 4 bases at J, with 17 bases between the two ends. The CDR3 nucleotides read TGTGCCAGCAGACCCGGGAGCGGGCCGGCAGATACGCAGTATTTT. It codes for CASRPGSGPADTQYF.

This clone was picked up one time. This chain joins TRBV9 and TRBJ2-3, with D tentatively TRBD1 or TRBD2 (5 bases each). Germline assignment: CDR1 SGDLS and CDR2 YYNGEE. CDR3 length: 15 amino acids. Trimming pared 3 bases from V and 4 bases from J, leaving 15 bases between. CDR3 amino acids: CASSDRDPLSDTQYF. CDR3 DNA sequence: TGTGCCAGCAGCGACCGGGACCCGTTGTCAGATACGCAGTATTTT. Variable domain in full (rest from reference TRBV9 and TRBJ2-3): DSGVTQTPKHLITATGQRVTLRCSPRSGDLSVYWYQQSLDQGLQFLIQYYNGEERAKGNILERFSAQQFPDLHSELNLSSLELGDSALYFCASSDRDPLSDTQYFGPGTRLTVL.

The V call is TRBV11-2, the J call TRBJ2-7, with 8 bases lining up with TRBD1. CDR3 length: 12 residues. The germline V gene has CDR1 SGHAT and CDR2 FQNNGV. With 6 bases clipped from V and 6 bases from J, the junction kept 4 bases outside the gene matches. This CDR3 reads CASRSTGVEQYF. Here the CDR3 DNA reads TGTGCCAGCAGGTCGACAGGGGTCGAGCAGTACTTC.